The 6 T cell receptor beta chains listed next were all sequenced from one sample in a study of T cell responses to AZD1222 COVID-19 vaccine. TCRdb's table, derived via immunoSEQ multiplex PCR, lists solely in-frame clones and lacks some. Found here are tens of thousands of clones, 70% to 90% of them singletons; the top ten hold approximately 21%. The sequencing used peripheral blood, collected on day 0 of AZD1222 vaccination. The receptors here all came from an adult in good health.

The rearrangement links TRBV28 to TRBJ2-3; unclear D gene. Trimming took 4 bases from V and 0 from J, leaving 11 bases between them. The CDR3 covers 15 residues. Germline CDR1 MDHEN, CDR2 SYDVKM. The CDR3 sequence: CASSSRPPSTDTQYF. As DNA, the CDR3 is TGTGCCAGCAGTTCCAGGCCCCCCAGCACAGATACGCAGTATTTT.

CDR3 in amino acids: CASSSGLLGSSGNTIYF. CDR3 in DNA: TGTGCCAGCAGCTCGGGCCTCCTTGGGTCGTCGGGAAACACCATATATTTT. The chain joins TRBV5-8 to TRBJ1-3; D unclear. Between the trimmed V and J ends, which lost 3 bases and 4 bases, there was a span of 20 bases. CDR1 is SGHTS and CDR2 is YDEGEE in the germline V gene. The CDR3 has 17 amino acids.

The chain has TRBV3-1 (or the pseudogene TRBV3-2) and TRBJ1-2; D is undetermined. V was trimmed by 1 base and J by 7 bases, leaving 7 bases between them. The length of the CDR3 is 12 residues. The germline gives CDR1 LGHDT, CDR2 YNNKEL (reference sequence). The CDR3 DNA is TGTGCCAGCAGCCAAGTTACTGGTGGCTACACCTTC. Translated, it gives CASSQVTGGYTF.

The CDR3 region is CASSRKTGNEKLFF. CDR3 sequence (DNA): TGTGCCAGCAGCCGTAAGACAGGGAATGAAAAACTGTTTTTT. This sequence joins TRBV3-1 (or the pseudogene TRBV3-2) and TRBJ1-4; 7 bases line up with TRBD1. V lost 4 bases and J lost 5; bases outside the gene matches: 4. Germline V gene sequence: CDR1 LGHDT, CDR2 YNNKEL (reference sequence). The CDR3 spans 14 residues.

The V call is TRBV25-1, the J call TRBJ1-4, with no clear D. The ends were cut back, 0 bases at V and 7 bases at J, with 9 bases in the middle. Germline V gives CDR1 MGHDK, CDR2 SYGVNS. CDR3 length: 14 residues. The CDR3 protein is CASSEYGSAEKLFF. The CDR3 region has the DNA TGTGCCAGCAGTGAATACGGCAGCGCTGAAAAACTGTTTTTT.

V gene TRBV2 combines with J gene TRBJ2-7; 9 nucleotides line up with TRBD2. CDR3 length: 14 amino acids. Germline loops: CDR1 SNHLY, CDR2 FYNNEI. The ends lost 6 bases at V and 6 bases at J; junction bases unmatched: 9. CDR3 nucleotides: TGTGCCAGCAGCTTACTAGCGGGCGGTCCCGAGCAGTACTTC. It codes for CASSLLAGGPEQYF.